The 13 T cell receptor beta chains presented below share a single source sample, sequenced in a study of tumor and adjacent non-tumor tissue in lung cancer. TCRbeta libraries were built with three rounds of nested PCR, modified from ARM-PCR. TCRdb re-called the multiplex PCR reads through MiXCR, storing one row per CDR3 protein. In the table there are fewer than 120,000 distinct CDR3 sequences, approximately 84% of which are singletons. This sample's RNA came from whole unsorted tissue. Sequenced: lung tumor tissue. The source of these receptors is a man aged 70-80 years with non-small cell lung cancer.

This clonotype was observed a single time. A read error may produce the germline difference seen at one junction end. The chain joins TRBV6-1 to TRBJ1-6; TRBD1 matches 7 bases. This CDR3 region has 13 residues. Per the germline V gene, CDR1 is MNHNS and CDR2 is SASEGT. The CDR3 region has the DNA TGTGCCAGCCGTGGACAGGCGATTTCACCCCTTCACTTT. Translated, it gives CASRGQAISPLHF.

This clonotype was seen once. Mismatch with germline at one junction end may stem from a read error. V usage is TRBV6-1 and J usage is TRBJ1-2, with TRBD1 matching over 10 bases. Germline assignment: CDR1 MNHNS and CDR2 SASEGT. The CDR3 loop spans 14 amino acids. In nucleotides, the CDR3 is TGTGCCAGCAGCGGAGGGACAGGGGTTTATGGCTACACGTTC. As protein: CASSGGTGVYGYTF.

About this clonotype itself: Relative to the germline gene, one junction end is altered; a read error may explain this. V gene TRBV4-2 combines with J gene TRBJ2-1; maybe TRBD2 (6 bases). The length of the CDR3 is 16 residues. Germline CDR1 and CDR2: LGHNA and YNFKEQ. The CDR3 DNA reads TGTGCCAGCAGCCAAGGAGGGACTTCCACCTGCAATCAGCAGTTCTTC. Protein sequence: CASSQGGTSTCNQQFF.

Note on this clonotype: The CDR3 does not close with the conserved phenylalanine or tryptophan, likely indicating a read error. This chain uses TRBV10-1 with TRBJ1-1; D gene uncertain. CDR1 is WNHNN, CDR2 SYGVQD, per germline (reference sequence). The CDR3 sequence is 14 residues long. The DNA of the CDR3 is TGCGCCAGCAGCGAGTCGGGAATAAACACTGAAGCTTTCTTA. Protein product: CASSESGINTEAFL.

About this clonotype itself: Possible read error: a much larger clone is one base away. The rearrangement links TRBV20-1 to TRBJ1-1, with D maybe TRBD1 (6 bases). V was clipped by 0 bases and J by 6 bases, with 14 bases between them. From germline, CDR1 is DFQATT and CDR2 SNEGSKA (reference sequence). CDR3 length equals 14 residues. The CDR3 loop is CSARDRTGWAEAFF. The CDR3 bases are TGCAGTGCTAGAGATCGAACAGGGTGGGCTGAAGCTTTCTTT.

CDR3 region: CASRPGQGFTQYF. The CDR3 DNA reads TGTGCCAGCAGACCCGGACAGGGCTTCACGCAGTACTTC. The gene calls are TRBV12-3 or TRBV12-4 and TRBJ2-5; TRBD1 matches at 8 bases. V was pared by 6 bases and J by 11 bases, with 11 bases of the junction left unmatched. The CDR3 contains 13 residues.

This clonotype appeared once. The chain employs TRBV11-2 and TRBJ2-7, with unresolved D. The germline CDR1 and CDR2 sequences are SGHAT and FQNNGV. V was clipped by 2 bases and J by 0 bases, with 11 bases between them. There are 15 residues in the CDR3. The CDR3 bases are TGTGCCAGCAGCTTAACCTTGCTGTCCTCCTACGAGCAGTACTTC. Encoded protein: CASSLTLLSSYEQYF.

This clonotype was seen a single time. The junction departs from the called germline gene at one end, perhaps through a read error. This chain links TRBV4-3 with TRBJ2-4; D unclear. There are 15 residues in the CDR3. Germline values: CDR1 LGHNA, CDR2 YSLEER. The CDR3 region has the DNA TGCGCCAGTAGCCCAAAGACGGGTGTCAAAAACATTCAGTATTTC. Encoded protein: CASSPKTGVKNIQYF.

This clonotype was counted many times. This chain uses TRBV5-4 with TRBJ2-2; D remains ambiguous. The CDR3 length is 12 residues. The V gene lost 4 bases and the J gene lost 1 base, with 2 bases spanning the gap. Germline V gene lookup returns CDR1 SGHNT and CDR2 YYREEE (reference sequence). In DNA, the CDR3 is TGTGCCAGCAGCATGAACACCGGGGAGCTGTTTTTT. It yields the protein CASSMNTGELFF. The full variable domain, its missing parts supplied by reference TRBV5-4 and TRBJ2-2, is ETGVTQSPTHLIKTRGQQVTLRCSSQSGHNTVSWYQQALGQGPQFIFQYYREEENGRGNFPPRFSGLQFPNYSSELNVNALELDDSALYLCASSMNTGELFFGEGSRLTVL.

Concerning this clonotype: The CDR3 does not close with the conserved phenylalanine or tryptophan, likely indicating a read error. V and J are TRBV10-3 and TRBJ1-1; D is uncertain. This CDR3 comprises 12 residues. From germline, CDR1 is ENHRY and CDR2 SYGVKD. CDR3 protein: CAISERDTEAFS. In DNA form, the CDR3 reads TGTGCTATCAGTGAGCGCGACACTGAAGCTTTCTCT.

Regarding this clonotype: This may be a read error: a much more frequent sequence differs by one nucleotide. V usage is TRBV7-2 and J usage is TRBJ1-6; the D is unclear. Trimming cost V 5 bases and J 10 bases, with 15 bases left between them. Germline V gene data show CDR1 as SGHTA and CDR2 as FQGNSA. The CDR3 consists of 14 residues. The CDR3 nucleotides are TGTGCCAGCAGCCCGTCCGGGTTTGGATCACCCCTCCACTTT. This codes for CASSPSGFGSPLHF.

Concerning this clonotype itself: One end of the junction does not line up with germline, which may come from a read error. The V gene is TRBV6-1, the J gene TRBJ2-3; D is possibly TRBD2 (5 bases). CDR1 is MNHNS, CDR2 SASEGT, per germline. CDR3 size: 16 residues. The CDR3 DNA is TGTGCCAGCAGTGAAGATGGCATCGGAGGAGCAGATACACAGTTTTTT. It yields the protein CASSEDGIGGADTQFF.

The rearrangement joins TRBV18 to TRBJ2-3; no definite D call. Germline values: CDR1 KGHSH, CDR2 LQKENI. The CDR3 is 15 residues long. Trimming removed 11 bases at V and 3 bases at J, with 21 bases between. CDR3 DNA: TGTGCCTGTTCACCAGGAATCCACGAAACAGATACGCAGTATTTT. Translation gives CACSPGIHETDTQYF.